This T cell receptor beta chain derives from a study of blood T cell repertoires in COVID-19. Whole-study context: Samples representing acute and convalescent COVID-19 were sourced from the United States, Italy and Spain. Sources were T cells, B-cell-depleted T cells, or PBMCs; the material itself was cDNA or gDNA.

Produced via immunoSEQ multiplex PCR; TCRdb's table is partial and in-frame only. The repertoire includes over 85,000 clones, about 85% of them detected once, and approximately 4.9% sits in the top ten. CDR3 length equals 14 residues. J lost 5 bases, V lost 2 bases, and 5 bases had no gene match. The germline gives CDR1 SGHDT, CDR2 YYEEEE. The V and J genes are TRBV5-6 and TRBJ1-1, with TRBD1 matching 8 bases. The receptor was derived from a man aged 65 to 79 with acute or convalescent COVID-19. Material for sequencing was peripheral blood. The CDR3 region has the DNA TGTGCCAGCAGCTTAGACAGGGGACGAACTGAAGCTTTCTTT. Protein sequence: CASSLDRGRTEAFF. Based on the CDR3 plus reference TRBV5-6 and TRBJ1-1, the full variable domain is DAGVTQSPTHLIKTRGQQVTLRCSPKSGHDTVSWYQQALGQGPQFIFQYYEEEERQRGNFPDRFSGHQFPNYSSELNVNALLLGDSALYLCASSLDRGRTEAFFGQGTRLTVV.